The 13 T cell receptor beta chains presented below share a single source sample, sequenced in a study of shared clonotypes between healthy human individuals. Using immunoSEQ multiplex PCR, the repertoire was profiled, and TCRdb retains in-frame clones only, with some absent. The data hold roughly 530,000 clones, with approximately 95% observed a single time. The specimen was naive CD4+ T cells sorted from blood. Indicated subset: CD45RA+ positively selected. The receptors derive from a woman aged 30 to 39 in good health.

The rearrangement uses TRBV4-2 and TRBJ2-2; weak D call: TRBD2 (6 bases). Germline V lookup: CDR1 LGHNA, CDR2 YNFKEQ. The CDR3 is 17 amino acids. Trimming stripped 0 bases from V and 1 base from J, with 12 bases between. CDR3 sequence reads: CASSQEGSSGNTGELFF. Written as DNA, the CDR3 is TGTGCCAGCAGCCAAGAGGGTAGTAGCGGGAACACCGGGGAGCTGTTTTTT.

This clone came up once. The chain links TRBV28 to TRBJ2-7; D remains ambiguous. Germline V lookup: CDR1 MDHEN, CDR2 SYDVKM. This CDR3 has 11 residues. V was trimmed by 3 bases and J by 5 bases, leaving 5 bases between them. For the CDR3, the DNA is TGTGCCAGCAGTTTTTGGGACGAGCAGTACTTC. Translation gives CASSFWDEQYF.

V usage is TRBV30 and J usage is TRBJ1-4, with TRBD1 matching over 7 bases. Trimming cost V 2 bases and J 7 bases; bases outside gene matches: 10. The CDR3 contains 15 residues. The germline V gene has CDR1 GTSNPN and CDR2 SVGIG (reference sequence). CDR3 in DNA: TGTGCCTGGAGTCTCATGACAGGGAAAGGTGAAAAACTGTTTTTT. The encoded protein is CAWSLMTGKGEKLFF.

The CDR3 spells CASSQDFHLSYEQYF. The DNA for the CDR3 is TGTGCCAGCAGCCAAGATTTCCACCTTTCCTACGAGCAGTACTTC. The V and J genes are TRBV4-2 and TRBJ2-7; D remains ambiguous. CDR3 length: 15 amino acids. Trimming took off 0 bases at V and 1 base at J, with 10 bases between the two ends. Germline V gene lookup returns CDR1 LGHNA and CDR2 YNFKEQ.

This chain links TRBV28 with TRBJ1-3, with D uncertain. Germline values: CDR1 MDHEN, CDR2 SYDVKM. CDR3 size: 17 residues. Trimming removed 2 bases from V and 3 bases from J, with 17 bases in between. This CDR3 is CASSLGPPNRNGNTIYF. In DNA, the CDR3 is TGTGCCAGCAGTTTAGGCCCCCCCAACAGAAATGGAAACACCATATATTTT.

This clone was detected only a few times. This chain uses TRBV5-1 with TRBJ2-7; D is perhaps TRBD1 (5 bases). The germline V and J ends were trimmed by 4 bases and 7 bases, with 9 bases remaining between them. The CDR3 sequence is 11 residues long. Germline values: CDR1 SGHRS, CDR2 YFSETQ. In nucleotides, the CDR3 is TGCGCCAGCAGCACAAGGGGAGAGCAGTACTTC. It specifies CASSTRGEQYF.

The gene calls are TRBV5-1 and TRBJ1-1; 7 nucleotides align to TRBD1. After removal of 3 bases from V and 2 bases from J, the junction contained 10 bases not matched to a gene. This CDR3 has 16 residues. Germline CDR1 SGHRS, CDR2 YFSETQ. The CDR3 protein is CASSSGLQGRNTEAFF. The DNA for the CDR3 is TGCGCCAGCAGCTCAGGACTACAGGGGCGCAACACTGAAGCTTTCTTT.

V usage is TRBV29-1 and J usage is TRBJ2-7; D is ambiguous. Germline CDR1 and CDR2: SQVTM and ANQGSEA. The length of the CDR3 is 12 residues. V lost 4 bases, J lost 0 bases, and 7 bases lay in between. The CDR3 region is CSVGTPSYEQYF. As DNA, the CDR3 is TGCAGCGTTGGTACTCCCTCCTACGAGCAGTACTTC.

The V call is TRBV27, the J call TRBJ2-7, with TRBD2 identical over 10 bases. CDR3 length: 15 amino acids. Germline assignment: CDR1 MNHEY and CDR2 SMNVEV (reference sequence). The V gene end was trimmed by 1 base and the J gene end by 4 bases; junction bases not matched to a gene: 4. The CDR3 is CASSLYGTSAYEQYF. CDR3 DNA sequence: TGTGCCAGCAGTTTATATGGGACTAGCGCATACGAGCAGTACTTC.

This rearrangement joins TRBV18 to TRBJ2-1, with a weak D call TRBD1 (6 bases). CDR1 KGHSH and CDR2 LQKENI come from the germline V gene. This CDR3 comprises 15 residues. V lost 5 bases and J 1 base, leaving 12 bases between the germline ends. The CDR3 DNA is TGTGCCAGCTCATTGCAGGGGTCGTCCTACAATGAGCAGTTCTTC. This gives the protein CASSLQGSSYNEQFF.

The J gene is TRBJ2-7, the V gene TRBV29-1; no clear D gene. The V end lost 0 bases, the J end lost 6 bases, and 9 bases lay between the germline ends. CDR1 is SQVTM, CDR2 ANQGSEA, per germline. The CDR3 is 12 residues long. The CDR3 DNA sequence: TGCAGCGTTGAAGACCTACTACGCGAGCAGTACTTC. It yields the protein CSVEDLLREQYF.

The DNA for the CDR3 is TGTGCCAGCAGTTTCCAAAGAGGAGAGACCCAGTACTTC. Encoded protein: CASSFQRGETQYF. The chain carries TRBV27 and TRBJ2-5; D gene ambiguous. Trimming shortened V by 3 bases and J by 4 bases, and 9 bases separated the two germline ends. The CDR3 is 13 residues long. Per the germline V gene, CDR1 is MNHEY and CDR2 is SMNVEV (reference sequence).

V gene TRBV11-2 combines with J gene TRBJ2-7; D is uncertain. Trimming took 0 bases from V and 6 from J, leaving 9 bases between them. The germline V gene has CDR1 SGHAT and CDR2 FQNNGV. CDR3 length: 13 amino acids. CDR3 protein: CASSLDRLAEQYF. The CDR3 region has the DNA TGTGCCAGCAGCTTAGATCGCCTGGCCGAGCAGTACTTC.